A selection of T cell receptor beta chains follows, all from one sample in a study of blood T cell repertoires in COVID-19. TCRdb's table, derived via immunoSEQ multiplex PCR, lists solely in-frame clones and lacks some. This repertoire shows roughly 100,000 clones, more than 75% found once; its top ten account for roughly 10%. The specimen was peripheral blood. The receptors shown here come from a woman under 40 with acute or convalescent COVID-19. CDR3s include the opening cysteine and the closing phenylalanine or tryptophan. Each record gives: J gene, D gene, V gene, clone size, CDR3 DNA, CDR3 protein. D genes are given only for firm matches. Rows may omit the clone size; those that give it use once, few, many or a size class.

>TRBJ2-7|TRBD2|TRBV28|.
TGTGCCAGCGGACCCAGGACTAGCTACGAGCAGTACTTC
CASGPRTSYEQYF
>TRBJ2-1|.|TRBV6-4|once
TGTGCCAGCAGTGACTCCCCCCGGGGCTCCTACAATGAGCAGTTCTTC
CASSDSPRGSYNEQFF
>TRBJ2-7|TRBD1|TRBV27|.
TGTGCCAGCAGTCACGGACAGGGGGCCTACGAGCAGTACTTC
CASSHGQGAYEQYF
>TRBJ1-2|.|TRBV24-1|few
TGTGCCACCAGTGATCGAAGCGGCACTTCTGGATTGGGCTACACCTTC
CATSDRSGTSGLGYTF
>TRBJ1-5|TRBD1|TRBV2|once
TGTGCCAGCTTCCCGGGACAGACGAATCAGCCCCAGCATTTT
CASFPGQTNQPQHF
>TRBJ1-5|TRBD1|TRBV5-1|.
TGCGCCAGCAGCGAGACAGGGGTGAGCAATCAGCCCCAGCATTTT
CASSETGVSNQPQHF
>TRBJ2-1|.|TRBV9|.
TGTGCCAGCAGCCTCGCCAGGGACAATGAGCAGTTCTTC
CASSLARDNEQFF
>TRBJ2-7|.|TRBV5-6|.
TGTGCCAGCAGCCAACACACCCTCGGGGTTGCCTACGAGCAGTACTTC
CASSQHTLGVAYEQYF
>TRBJ2-7|TRBD1|TRBV6-5|.
TGTGCCAGCACAGGGGGCGGCTACGAGCAGTACTTC
CASTGGGYEQYF
>TRBJ2-3|TRBD2|TRBV5-6|.
TGTGCCAGCAGCTTTAGCGGGGGGCACGATACGCAGTATTTT
CASSFSGGHDTQYF
>TRBJ2-1|.|TRBV14|.
TGTGCCAGCAGCCAGAGGATGGAGCAGTTCTTC
CASSQRMEQFF
>TRBJ2-7|.|TRBV20-1|once
TGCAGTGCTAGAGACACCTACGAGCAGTACTTC
CSARDTYEQYF
>TRBJ2-3|TRBD1|TRBV10-3|.
TGTGCCATCAGCCCAGGACAGGGGACCACAGATACGCAGTATTTT
CAISPGQGTTDTQYF
>TRBJ1-1|TRBD1|TRBV19|.
TGTGCCAGTAGTATTCCCCCGCGACAGGGTGGGAGCACTGAAGCTTTCTTT
CASSIPPRQGGSTEAFF
>TRBJ1-3|.|TRBV6-5|.
TGTGCCAGCCGCCGAGAACTTAACTCTGGAAACACCATATATTTT
CASRRELNSGNTIYF
>TRBJ2-1|.|TRBV12-3/TRBV12-4|.
TGTGCCAGCGGTTACGGGTCCTACAATGAGCAGTTCTTC
CASGYGSYNEQFF
>TRBJ1-2|.|TRBV28|.
TGTGCCAGCAGTACAGGCGGTCCTAACTATGGCTACACCTTC
CASSTGGPNYGYTF
>TRBJ1-2|.|TRBV29-1|.
TGCAGCGTTGAAGACCGCGGGAGGGAATACGATGGCTACACCTTC
CSVEDRGREYDGYTF
>TRBJ1-2|.|TRBV6-5|.
TGTGCCAGCAGTCGCCCTTTGGCAGGATATGGCTACACCTTC
CASSRPLAGYGYTF